Listed below are T cell receptor beta chains from one sample, sequenced in a study of Graves' ophthalmopathy and Graves' hyperthyroidism. A single record per CDR3 protein comes from TCRdb applying MiXCR to the multiplex PCR reads. The sample holds 300,000 to 400,000 distinct CDR3 sequences, roughly 17% seen once. The specimen was peripheral blood. Receptors were obtained from an adult man with Graves' ophthalmopathy. CDR3s include the opening cysteine and the closing phenylalanine or tryptophan. D genes are given only for firm matches. The size entry is marked missing in some rows and otherwise reads once, few, many or a size class.

d_call	v_call	clone_size	j_call	cdr3_nt	cdr3_aa
.	TRBV11-3	many	TRBJ2-5	TGTGCCAGCAGCTTAGGCGGCGACCAAGAGACCCAGTACTTC	CASSLGGDQETQYF
.	TRBV6-5	.	TRBJ1-6	TGTGCCAGCAGTTACGTCGGAAATAATTCACCCCTCCACTTT	CASSYVGNNSPLHF
.	TRBV27	many	TRBJ1-2	TGTGCCAGCAGTCCGGCAGGGCTTAACTATGGCTACACCTTC	CASSPAGLNYGYTF
.	TRBV3-1	many	TRBJ2-7	TGTGCCAGCAGCCCCCGTCTTGGGGACGGGACTTACGAGCAGTACTTC	CASSPRLGDGTYEQYF
.	TRBV7-9	many	TRBJ1-3	TGTGCCAGCAGCTTATTACAGGGTAGAGGAAACACCATATATTTT	CASSLLQGRGNTIYF
TRBD2	TRBV14	many	TRBJ2-2	TGTGCCAGCAGACGAGGACTAGCGGGATCCGGGGAGCTGTTTTTT	CASRRGLAGSGELFF
.	TRBV5-1	many	TRBJ2-2	TGCGCCAGCAGCTTGGTTGGGGATGTGACCACCGGGGAGCTGTTTTTT	CASSLVGDVTTGELFF
.	TRBV11-2	many	TRBJ2-2	TGTGCCAGCAGCTTCGACGGGTCATACACCGGGGAGCTGTTTTTT	CASSFDGSYTGELFF
TRBD1	TRBV20-1	many	TRBJ1-2	TGCAGTGCTAGAGAAGCCCGGGACAGGGTTATCTATGGCTACACCTTC	CSAREARDRVIYGYTF
TRBD2	TRBV4-1	few	TRBJ2-7	TGCGCCAGCAGCCAAGCCCACCTACTAGCGGGAGGCATCTACGAGCAGTACTTC	CASSQAHLLAGGIYEQYF
TRBD2	TRBV29-1	many	TRBJ2-2	TGCAGCGTAGCCTCTGCGGGGGCGAACACCGGGGAGCTGTTTTTT	CSVASAGANTGELFF
TRBD1	TRBV3-1	few	TRBJ2-7	TGTGCCAGCAGCCTAGTCCGCGACAGGGTTCCGTCCTTC	CASSLVRDRVPSF
.	TRBV12-3/TRBV12-4	.	TRBJ1-1	TGTGCCAGCAGTTTACGAGGGGCAACTGAAGCTTTCTTT	CASSLRGATEAFF
.	TRBV4-2	many	TRBJ2-7	TGTGCCGTGGGCGCGTCTTCCTACGAGCAGTACTTC	CAVGASSYEQYF
TRBD1	TRBV6-1	many	TRBJ2-4	TGTGCCAGCAGGGAGTGGACAGGGGGCATAGTCCAGCACTTAGGCAAAAACATTCAGTACTTC	CASREWTGGIVQHLGKNIQYF
TRBD2	TRBV20-1	many	TRBJ2-7	TGCAGTGCTAGAGTACGCGGGAGCTCCTACGAGCAGTACTTC	CSARVRGSSYEQYF
TRBD2	TRBV10-1	many	TRBJ2-7	TGCGCCAGCAGTGAGAACGGCCGGGGAGGGGTCTACGAGCAGTACTTC	CASSENGRGGVYEQYF
.	TRBV6-2/TRBV6-3	many	TRBJ1-1	TGTGCCAGCAGTTACAATCGTCCGGGGGGCCGGGCTGAAGCTTTCTTT	CASSYNRPGGRAEAFF
.	TRBV6-2/TRBV6-3	few	TRBJ2-7	TGTGCCAGCACCGCGCCAGGGACCTCGAGGGAGCAGTACTTC	CASTAPGTSREQYF
.	TRBV6-2/TRBV6-3	.	TRBJ1-2	TGTGCCAGCAGTTACAGACAGGTCGGCTATGGCTACACCTTC	CASSYRQVGYGYTF
.	TRBV28	.	TRBJ2-7	TGTGCCAGCAGTTTTAGGAGGGAAGAGCAGTACTTC	CASSFRREEQYF
.	TRBV12-3/TRBV12-4	many	TRBJ1-2	TGTGCCAGCAGTTTTACAGGAGGGGGCTACACCTTC	CASSFTGGGYTF
.	TRBV20-1	many	TRBJ2-7	TGCAGTGCTAGCCGGGCGATGAACTGGCAGTACTTC	CSASRAMNWQYF
.	TRBV9	many	TRBJ1-6	TGTGCCAGCAGCGTAGAGGGGAGAGGATCACCCCTCCACTTT	CASSVEGRGSPLHF
.	TRBV6-1	many	TRBJ2-5	TGTGCCAGCAGTGAAACCCAGGGATCAGAGACCCAGTACTTC	CASSETQGSETQYF
.	TRBV19	many	TRBJ1-1	TGTGCCAGTAGTCCCCCGGGGGGCACTGAAGCTTTCTTT	CASSPPGGTEAFF
.	TRBV30	many	TRBJ2-6	TGTGCCTGGAATCAGGGCGCTGGGGCCAACGTCCTGACTTTC	CAWNQGAGANVLTF
.	TRBV5-1	many	TRBJ1-3	TGCGCCAGCAGCATAGGACGGGAGTATGGAAACACCATATATTTT	CASSIGREYGNTIYF
TRBD1	TRBV14	many	TRBJ2-2	TGTGCCAGCAGCCAAGATCGCCAGGGGGCACGAACCGGGGAGCTGTTTTTT	CASSQDRQGARTGELFF
.	TRBV27	many	TRBJ1-4	TGTGCCAGCAGTTTATCGGGGGAGTCATATGAAAAACTGTTTTTT	CASSLSGESYEKLFF
TRBD2	TRBV20-1	.	TRBJ2-7	TGCAGTGCTAGAAGAGGGACTATATACGAGCAGTACTTC	CSARRGTIYEQYF
.	TRBV6-1	.	TRBJ1-5	TGTGCCAGCAGTGAAGTATGGCAGGGATGGCAGCCCCAGCATTTT	CASSEVWQGWQPQHF
TRBD1	TRBV20-1	many	TRBJ1-1	TGCAGTGCGACAGGGTCTTCCGGGAACACTGAAGCTTTCTTT	CSATGSSGNTEAFF
TRBD1	TRBV20-1	many	TRBJ1-2	TGCAGTGCACCGACCGCAAACTCACAGGGGTTGGGGGGCTACACCTTC	CSAPTANSQGLGGYTF
.	TRBV5-1	many	TRBJ2-7	TGCGCCAGCAGCCCCAGGCCAGGGAACTACTACGAGCAGTACTTC	CASSPRPGNYYEQYF
.	TRBV6-1	many	TRBJ1-6	TGTGCCAGCACTAAGGCGAGGATTTCACCCCTCCACTTT	CASTKARISPLHF
.	TRBV5-1	many	TRBJ2-7	TGCGCCAGCAGCTTGGACACAGCCTACGAGCAGTACTTC	CASSLDTAYEQYF
TRBD2	TRBV30	.	TRBJ2-4	TGTGCCTGGACCGGGACTAGCGTAAACATTCAGTACTTC	CAWTGTSVNIQYF
TRBD1	TRBV5-1	.	TRBJ1-1	TGCGCCAGCACTCCGCTGGGACAGGGGTTGAACACTGAAGCTTTCTTT	CASTPLGQGLNTEAFF
.	TRBV28	once	TRBJ1-2	TGTGCCAGCAGTTTAGAGGCCAGCGGTGGCTACACCTTC	CASSLEASGGYTF
.	TRBV3-1	.	TRBJ2-7	TGTGCCAGCAGCCAAGGGGCCGGGAGAACCTACGAGCAGTACTTC	CASSQGAGRTYEQYF
TRBD1	TRBV27	many	TRBJ2-7	TGTGCCAGCAGTTGGGGGACAGGGGGCACCGAGCAGTACTTC	CASSWGTGGTEQYF
.	TRBV3-1	many	TRBJ2-5	TGTGCCAGCAGCCGCCCGGGGGAGACCCAGTACTTC	CASSRPGETQYF
TRBD1	TRBV5-1	.	TRBJ1-2	TGCGCCAGCAGAACCGGGACAGGGGATGTCGGTGGCTACACCTTC	CASRTGTGDVGGYTF
.	TRBV5-1	many	TRBJ1-1	TGCGCCAGCAGCTTGGCACCGGGTCGGACTGAAGCTTTCTTT	CASSLAPGRTEAFF
.	TRBV6-5	many	TRBJ2-7	TGTGCCAGCTACCCCGAAGTGCCCCGTCACGAGCAGTACTTC	CASYPEVPRHEQYF
.	TRBV6-1	many	TRBJ2-2	TGTGCCAGCAGTACGGGACACGAGAACACCGGGGAGCTGTTTTTT	CASSTGHENTGELFF
.	TRBV7-2	many	TRBJ1-2	TGTGCCAGCAGCTTCGCTCCGGACCCGGTGTATGGCTACACCTTC	CASSFAPDPVYGYTF
TRBD2	TRBV6-2/TRBV6-3	few	TRBJ2-7	TGTGCCAGCAGTTACGTGGCTAGCGGGGGTTACGAGCAGTACTTC	CASSYVASGGYEQYF
TRBD1	TRBV20-1	many	TRBJ2-5	TGCAGTGCTATACACCCACTAACAGGGGAAGAGACCCAGTACTTC	CSAIHPLTGEETQYF
.	TRBV20-1	many	TRBJ1-6	TGCAGTGGCCGCATGGGTACTATTGGAGCACCCCTCCACTTT	CSGRMGTIGAPLHF
TRBD2	TRBV28	.	TRBJ2-5	TGTGCCAGCAGGGCTCTAGCGGGAGAGACCCAGTACTTC	CASRALAGETQYF
TRBD2	TRBV6-1	many	TRBJ2-7	TGTGCCAGCGGGGGGAGGGCTGGTAGCTCCTACGAGCAGTACTTC	CASGGRAGSSYEQYF
.	TRBV12-3/TRBV12-4	many	TRBJ2-7	TGTGCCAGCAGAACTGGACATAGCTCCTACGAGCAGTACTTC	CASRTGHSSYEQYF
TRBD1	TRBV28	many	TRBJ1-6	TGTGCCAGCAGTTTATCCCGTCAACAGGGGGCAAACTCACCCCTCCACTTT	CASSLSRQQGANSPLHF
.	TRBV7-2	many	TRBJ2-7	TGTGCCAGCAGCCCTCAGGGCGGGTCAACCTACGAGCAGTACTTC	CASSPQGGSTYEQYF
.	TRBV5-1	many	TRBJ1-1	TGCGCCAGCAGCTTGGACTCGAACACTGAAGCTTTCTTT	CASSLDSNTEAFF
.	TRBV2	many	TRBJ2-3	TGTGCCAGCAGTTATGAAGGTTCAAGGGATACGCAGTATTTT	CASSYEGSRDTQYF
.	TRBV6-2/TRBV6-3	many	TRBJ1-1	TGTGCCAGCGGTCAGCTACCGAACACTGAAGCTTTCTTT	CASGQLPNTEAFF